One T cell receptor beta chain is described in this entry. The target antigen is unknown. This entry belongs to a study of T cell responses to AZD1222 COVID-19 vaccine. Study-level points and caveats: Repertoire sampling was restricted to post-peak T cell response timepoints. Within unmutated variant regions lay the reported targets of nearly half of spike-specific TCRs.

Measured with immunoSEQ multiplex PCR; TCRdb has only the in-frame clones, and not every one. This sample carries 100,000 to 150,000 clones, 89% of them seen once, and the ten largest clones take 6.3%. The source material was peripheral blood, sampled on day 0 of AZD1222 vaccination. The sequence came from an adult in good health.

The CDR3 protein is CASSAPGPIGYTF. The CDR3 bases are TGTGCCAGCAGCGCCCCAGGACCCATTGGCTACACCTTC. V and J are TRBV5-4 and TRBJ1-2; D unresolved. Trimming stripped 4 bases from V and 7 bases from J, with 14 bases between. CDR3 length equals 13 residues. The germline V gene has CDR1 SGHNT and CDR2 YYREEE (reference sequence).